This T cell receptor (beta chain) came from a study of T cells in women clearing cervical HPV infection. Study details: Controls gave blood once infection was undetectable; cases at lesion identification.

Produced via immunoSEQ multiplex PCR; TCRdb's table is partial and in-frame only. In all, the sample yields 25,000 to 35,000 clones. Worth noting for this clone: The read halts 3 residues ahead of the CDR3 end, with the missing end drawn from the germline J gene.

Trimming removed 5 bases from V and 5 bases from J; junction bases left unmatched: 8. The CDR3 is made up of 15 amino acids. The chain combines TRBV12-3 or TRBV12-4 with TRBJ2-1; 8 nucleotides line up with TRBD2. The specimen was blood buffy coat. The clonotype was recovered from a woman between 18 and 70 years old with a cervical HPV16 infection that either progressed to CIN3+ or cleared (not recorded which). The DNA read from the CDR3 is TGTGCCAGCAGTAAATCAGCGGGAGCTAACAATGAG. It encodes CASSKSAGANNE. The CDR3 as a whole reads CASSKSAGANNEQFF.